What follows describes a single T cell receptor (beta chain). This clonotype has a count of ten or more. Its antigen remains undetermined. Within one base of it there is no much larger clone, and no base qualities were kept. Amplification of TCR beta CDR3 regions was carried out from RNA transcripts. The TCR CDR3 was subjected to a first round of RT-PCR using the HTBI primer set and the Qiagen OneStep RT-PCR kit. Libraries were constructed in a second round of multiplex PCR, after which size selection and purification were performed. Paired-end sequencing of the libraries was performed with 100 bp reads on an Illumina HiSeq2000. The study's own analysis went as follows. Raw data were processed with SOAPnuke, discarding reads with adapters, uncalled bases, mean Phred below 15, or no exact constant-primer or identifier match. High-quality paired reads were merged using COPE v1.2.5, and each unique nucleotide sequence was defined as a clonotype. MiTCR v1.1 was used to align clonotypes to the IMGT TRBV, TRBD and TRBJ reference segments. The analysis was restricted to V-J combinations with a frequency above 0.0001, which together covered 99% to 99.2% of the repertoires. A TCS score was defined as the ratio of F50 (clonal expansion) to E x V (chaos), with BLOSUM62-based TCRdist applied between CDR3 peptides within each V-J. Welch's t-statistics and random forest reduced 450 to 600 V-J features to 13, which were used in a naive Bayes classifier (R e1071). TCRdb reran the public reads through fastp at Q25 and MiXCR, keeping productive beta chains. Rows are unified per CDR3 protein, each entry keeping the most common DNA and genes. The V and J calls follow TCRdb's processing rather than the paper's. The sample table contains some 600,000 distinct CDR3 sequences; only one count was recorded for about half of them. Roughly 8.2% of the sample rests with the top ten.

A patient counted as having stable Graves' hyperthyroidism if no progression to ophthalmopathy occurred over 18 months of follow-up. Hyperthyroidism patients were aged 18 to 65 years and newly diagnosed, with disease duration of less than 2 months. Patients with uncontrolled infections, other autoimmune diseases, pregnancy or lactation were excluded. Diagnoses relied on clinical symptoms, serum thyroxine and TRAb, thyroid ultrasound and orbital computed tomography. Trizol reagent was used to extract total RNA, and RNA quality was then checked on an Agilent 2100 Bioanalyzer. The V end loses 6 bases and the J end loses 4 bases, and a stretch of 9 bases separates them. The CDR3, cysteine through phenylalanine, is 11 amino acids long. The retained sequence is limited to the CDR3, 33 bases, with the frame set at the first base. CDR1 and CDR2 were assigned from the germline V gene as SQVTM and ANQGSEA.

This entry comes from a study of T cells in Graves' hyperthyroidism and ophthalmopathy (dated by TCRdb to about 2019). Regarding the study in general: A discovery cohort of about 96 patients, about 40 with Graves' ophthalmopathy and 57 with stable Graves' hyperthyroidism, was used to find distinguishing TCR V-J signatures. An independent validation cohort of about 20 hyperthyroidism patients and over 15 patients who later progressed to ophthalmopathy tested prospective prediction of ophthalmopathy. For training and testing, the 80 to 100 patients in the discovery cohort were randomly divided in a 7:3 ratio. Thyroid tissue and blood T-cell repertoires from about six Graves' hyperthyroidism patients were also compared in the study. Once sampling was done, hyperthyroidism patients were given methimazole at a starting dose of 30 mg daily, whereas ophthalmopathy patients were given high-dose intravenous methylprednisolone. TCR Vbeta CDR3 sequencing of some 140 peripheral blood samples (over 40 ophthalmopathy, about 80 hyperthyroidism and roughly 17 progressor patients) is reported in the paper.

The full study reports these points: In validation, progression to ophthalmopathy was predicted by the model with 70% to 71% sensitivity and roughly 76% specificity, a median of 6.5 months before onset. Ophthalmopathy was separated from stable hyperthyroidism by a 13 V-J signature model, with approximately 85% sensitivity and around 81% specificity obtained in cross-validation and 80%/75% obtained in testing. No statistical method was used to set the sample size in advance, and investigators knew the group allocation. Most expanded thyroid clonotypes (frequency above 0.001) were also detected in blood, suggesting blood repertoires may reflect thyroid immune responses.

The clonotype comes from a woman between 18 and 30 years old with Graves' hyperthyroidism. Donor details come from another sample of the same person, matched by shared clones. The sequence joins TRBV29-1 to TRBJ1-2; the D gene cannot be named for sure. The sample consisted of peripheral blood or thyroid tissue (not recorded which). The CDR3 amino acid sequence is: CSVSSLYGYTF. The DNA is as follows: TGCAGCGTCTCCAGTCTCTATGGCTACACCTTC.